This entry describes one T cell receptor (beta chain). PCR was performed using 60 Vbeta and 13 Jbeta primers. The repertoire was sequenced with immunoSEQ multiplex PCR; TCRdb's copy has only in-frame clones and lacks some. The listing contains under 200,000 clones. This sample is part of a study of cytomegalovirus exposure and HLA in healthy donors. In germline, CDR1 is MDHEN, CDR2 SYDVKM. The V end was cut by 5 bases, the J end by 3 bases, with 11 bases between. This CDR3 has 14 amino acids. Nominal health characterized the donors when sampled, though unrecorded immune exposures were likely. V is TRBV28 and J is TRBJ1-3, with D possibly matching TRBD1 (5 bases). This TCR came from a woman in her late teens or twenties in good health and CMV-seropositive. The sample was PBMCs. The DNA for the CDR3 is TGTGCCAGCAGTCTGAGACAGATTGGAAACACCATATATTTT. This sequence encodes CASSLRQIGNTIYF.